Each of the 17 T cell receptor beta chains below was sequenced from the same sample in a study of T cells after yellow fever vaccination. MiXCR was run by TCRdb on the 5' RACE reads, yielding one entry per CDR3 protein. The table lists 400,000 to 650,000 distinct CDR3 sequences, 21% of them singletons. Sequenced material: PBMCs, taken about 20 days after the first yellow fever vaccination. Receptor source: a man younger than 35 who received the YFV17D yellow fever vaccine.

This clonotype was observed a few times. The chain is built from TRBV6-1 and TRBJ1-4; D is uncertain. The V gene lost 3 bases and the J gene lost 3 bases, with 11 bases spanning the gap. The germline gives CDR1 MNHNS, CDR2 SASEGT. The CDR3 loop spans 15 amino acids. The CDR3 nucleotides read TGTGCCAGCAGTGACTACAGTAGCTCTAATGAAAAACTGTTTTTT. Protein product: CASSDYSSSNEKLFF.

V is TRBV4-2 and J is TRBJ2-2; D is unclear. The CDR3 extends over 16 amino acids. V was pared by 0 bases and J by 0 bases, with 8 bases between. Germline CDR1 is LGHNA and CDR2 is YNFKEQ. CDR3 sequence (DNA): TGTGCCAGCAGCCAAGAGGCTAGATCGAACACCGGGGAGCTGTTTTTT. It specifies CASSQEARSNTGELFF.

The genes are TRBV7-2 and TRBJ2-3; TRBD2 matches 10 bases. This CDR3 contains 16 residues. Trimming removed 2 bases from V and 1 base from J; junction bases left unmatched: 3. The germline gives CDR1 SGHTA, CDR2 FQGNSA. The CDR3 DNA follows: TGTGCCAGCAGCTTACTAGCGGGGGAGGGCACAGATACGCAGTATTTT. Translation: CASSLLAGEGTDTQYF.

This chain uses TRBV5-1 with TRBJ1-6, with a possible D match to TRBD1 (5 bases). Trimming cost V 0 bases and J 10 bases, with 11 bases left between them. The CDR3 is 14 residues long. Per the germline V gene, CDR1 is SGHRS and CDR2 is YFSETQ. The CDR3 DNA reads TGCGCCAGCAGCTTGGACGGGGCTTGGTCACCCCTCCACTTT. Amino acids: CASSLDGAWSPLHF.

This sequence joins TRBV6-1 and TRBJ1-5; tentatively, D is TRBD1 (5 bases). This CDR3 has 14 amino acids. V lost 6 bases, J lost 6 bases, and 15 bases lay in between. CDR1 and CDR2 from the germline V gene are MNHNS and SASEGT. The CDR3 sequence: CASSPGGASQPQHF. DNA of the CDR3: TGTGCCAGCAGCCCCGGGGGAGCGAGTCAGCCCCAGCATTTT.

The rearrangement joins TRBV18 to TRBJ2-6; D not resolved. Deletions cut 1 base from V and 1 base from J, with 5 bases between. The CDR3 is 15 amino acids. Germline V gene data show CDR1 as KGHSH and CDR2 as LQKENI. This CDR3 reads CASSPQESGANVLTF. The CDR3 DNA follows: TGTGCCAGCTCACCACAAGAATCTGGGGCCAACGTCCTGACTTTC.

J is TRBJ2-5 and V is TRBV7-2; D is ambiguous. The CDR3 is made up of 14 amino acids. Germline CDR1 is SGHTA and CDR2 is FQGNSA. The ends were cut back, 5 bases at V and 4 bases at J, with 14 bases in the middle. The CDR3 nucleotides read TGTGCCAGCAGCCCGTTCTACGGGCGAGAGACCCAGTACTTC. Translation gives CASSPFYGRETQYF.

The chain uses TRBV7-9 and TRBJ1-5; D gene unclear. The CDR3 is 14 residues long. Germline V CDR1 and CDR2: SEHNR, FQNEAQ (reference sequence). V gave up 1 base and J gave up 4 bases, with 8 bases separating them. CDR3 loop: CASSLVGKNQPQHF. The DNA of the CDR3 is TGTGCCAGCAGCTTAGTGGGCAAAAATCAGCCCCAGCATTTT. The variable domain in full, completed from reference TRBV7-9 and TRBJ1-5, reads DTGVSQNPRHKITKRGQNVTFRCDPISEHNRLYWYRQTLGQGPEFLTYFQNEAQLEKSRLLSDRFSAERPKGSFSTLEIQRTEQGDSAMYLCASSLVGKNQPQHFGDGTRLSIL.

This clonotype was seen repeatedly, ten times or more. This sequence joins TRBV6-1 and TRBJ2-7; 8 nucleotides agree with TRBD1. V trimming: 6 bases; J trimming: 4 bases; junction bases outside the gene matches: 5. This CDR3 comprises 13 residues. The germline CDR1 and CDR2 sequences are MNHNS and SASEGT. The CDR3 DNA is TGTGCCAGCAGCCGGACAGGGTCGTACGAGCAGTACTTC. Its translation: CASSRTGSYEQYF.

The chain has TRBV9 and TRBJ2-3, with 10 bases lining up with TRBD2. The CDR3 has 16 residues. The junction had 5 bases not matched to a gene; V was cut back by 3 bases and J by 1 base. Germline V gives CDR1 SGDLS, CDR2 YYNGEE. The CDR3 is CASSERGGRGTDTQYF. In DNA form, the CDR3 reads TGTGCCAGCAGCGAGCGGGGGGGCCGGGGCACAGATACGCAGTATTTT.

In this sample, this clonotype turned up a few times. The chain carries TRBV5-1 and TRBJ1-1; D uncertain. Trimming left V 6 bases short and J 1 base short, with 10 bases between. The germline V gene has CDR1 SGHRS and CDR2 YFSETQ. CDR3 length equals 13 residues. In DNA, the CDR3 is TGCGCCAGCAAACGGCAGAAGAACACTGAAGCTTTCTTT. It yields the protein CASKRQKNTEAFF.

Only a few counts were recorded for this clonotype. This sequence joins TRBV5-6 and TRBJ1-5, with D unclear. With 2 bases removed from V and 3 bases from J, the gap between germline ends came to 9 bases. The CDR3 is 14 residues long. In germline, CDR1 is SGHDT, CDR2 YYEEEE. Here the CDR3 reads CASSLRGINQPQHF. CDR3 coding DNA: TGTGCCAGCAGCTTAAGAGGGATCAATCAGCCCCAGCATTTT.

The chain links TRBV6-5 to TRBJ2-5; no definite D call. The V end lost 2 bases, the J end lost 3 bases, and 7 bases lay between the germline ends. Germline CDR1 MNHEY, CDR2 SVGAGI. The CDR3 runs 13 residues. Here the CDR3 reads CASSYGPEETQYF. The CDR3 nucleotides are TGTGCCAGCAGTTACGGGCCGGAAGAGACCCAGTACTTC.

This chain links TRBV10-3 with TRBJ1-2; weak D call: TRBD1 (6 bases). The V end was cut by 11 bases, the J end by 3 bases, with 16 bases between. The CDR3 runs 13 residues. CDR1 is ENHRY and CDR2 is SYGVKD in the germline V gene. As DNA, the CDR3 is TGTGCCGCCAGGGGCAGTAGTGACTATGGCTACACCTTC. Amino acids: CAARGSSDYGYTF.

This clonotype was counted a few times. V gene TRBV12-3 or TRBV12-4 combines with J gene TRBJ1-1, with no clear D. V was cut by 11 bases and J by 1 base, with 14 bases left in between. The CDR3 contains 13 residues. The CDR3 sequence is CACSIVGNTEAFF. For the CDR3, the DNA is TGTGCCTGTTCGATAGTGGGGAACACTGAAGCTTTCTTT.

Points on this clonotype: As the CDR3 is not closed by the conserved phenylalanine or tryptophan, this likely results from a read error. No DNA is shown, since the ends of the CDR3 on it are uncertain; the CDR3 is the one TCRdb lists. The chain is built from TRBV7-9 and TRBJ1-2. Germline-derived CDR1 and CDR2 are SEHNR and FQNEAQ (reference sequence). The CDR3 comprises 8 residues, both ends counted. The CDR3 region is CASSFGVI.

This clonotype has ten or more counts. This sequence joins TRBV4-3 and TRBJ1-1; no firm D call. The CDR3 is made up of 14 amino acids. The germline V and J ends were trimmed by 0 bases and 1 base, with 6 bases remaining between them. Germline lookup yields CDR1 LGHNA and CDR2 YSLEER. As DNA, the CDR3 is TGCGCCAGCAGCCAAGATACGGGGAACACTGAAGCTTTCTTT. As protein: CASSQDTGNTEAFF.